Presented here are 21 T cell receptor beta chains from one specimen sequenced in a study of shared clonotypes between healthy human individuals. CD45RO-negative, CCR7-selected cells formed the naive CD8 fraction, which excluded terminally differentiated effector memory CD45RA+ cells. Sequencing used immunoSEQ multiplex PCR; TCRdb keeps in-frame clones, though not all of them. Of fewer than 850,000 clones detected, 96% appear once; the ten largest clones hold under 0.25%. The sequenced sample consisted of naive CD8+ T cells sorted from blood. The source of these receptors is a man younger than 45 in good health.

The V gene is TRBV13, the J gene TRBJ2-7; no clear D gene. Trimming left V 5 bases short and J 2 bases short, with 13 bases between. From germline, CDR1 is PRHDT and CDR2 FYEKMQ (reference sequence). The CDR3 consists of 14 residues. In DNA form, the CDR3 reads TGTGCCAGCAGCATAAGGACGGCCACCTACGAGCAGTACTTC. Protein sequence: CASSIRTATYEQYF.

The chain carries TRBV7-9 and TRBJ2-1, with 11 nucleotides matching TRBD2. The CDR3 has 17 residues. Germline CDR1 SEHNR, CDR2 FQNEAQ (reference sequence). J lost 9 bases, V lost 0 bases, and 10 bases had no gene match. In nucleotides, the CDR3 is TGTGCCAGCAGCTTAGCTACCGGACTAGCGGGTACAGGTGAGCAGTTCTTC. It translates to CASSLATGLAGTGEQFF. The variable domain in full, with the rest retrieved from reference TRBV7-9 and TRBJ2-1, is DTGVSQNPRHKITKRGQNVTFRCDPISEHNRLYWYRQTLGQGPEFLTYFQNEAQLEKSRLLSDRFSAERPKGSFSTLEIQRTEQGDSAMYLCASSLATGLAGTGEQFFGPGTRLTVL.

A note on this clone: Other DNA sequences of this sample code for an identical CDR3. The genes are TRBV27 and TRBJ1-1; D is unclear. V was clipped by 3 bases and J by 0 bases, with 11 bases between them. Germline loops: CDR1 MNHEY, CDR2 SMNVEV (reference sequence). The CDR3 extends over 15 amino acids. In DNA form, the CDR3 reads TGTGCCAGCAGTTTGTCTGGCGGTATGAACACTGAAGCTTTCTTT. It encodes CASSLSGGMNTEAFF.

This clone occurred a few times. The chain uses TRBV5-5 and TRBJ1-5; D is undetermined. V was pared by 0 bases and J by 0 bases, with 7 bases between. The CDR3 runs 15 residues. Germline V gives CDR1 SGHKS, CDR2 YYEKEE (reference sequence). The CDR3 is CASSLGVYSNQPQHF. The CDR3 DNA follows: TGTGCCAGCAGCTTGGGTGTTTATAGCAATCAGCCCCAGCATTTT.

The gene calls are TRBV5-6 and TRBJ2-1, with 9 bases fitting TRBD2. Germline lookup yields CDR1 SGHDT and CDR2 YYEEEE. V shed 4 bases and J 8 bases; nucleotides not matched to a gene: 7. The CDR3 runs to 14 residues. This chain's CDR3 is CASSVPSGIYEQFF. The CDR3 nucleotides read TGTGCCAGCAGCGTCCCTAGCGGGATCTATGAGCAGTTCTTC.

The chain joins TRBV29-1 to TRBJ1-2, with D hard to call. V was clipped by 3 bases and J by 4 bases, with 12 bases between them. This CDR3 is built from 13 residues. The V gene's germline CDR1 is SQVTM and CDR2 ANQGSEA. The CDR3 reads CSVDEGPIYGYTF. In DNA form, the CDR3 reads TGCAGCGTTGATGAGGGCCCTATCTATGGCTACACCTTC.

The chain has TRBV5-6 and TRBJ1-5; the match to TRBD1 covers 8 bases. The CDR3 is made up of 15 amino acids. Germline V gene sequence: CDR1 SGHDT, CDR2 YYEEEE. With V trimmed by 3 bases and J by 6 bases, 8 bases remained unmatched. In nucleotides, the CDR3 is TGTGCCAGCAGCTCCACAGGGGGAATGACTCAGCCCCAGCATTTT. It is translated as CASSSTGGMTQPQHF.

The chain recombines TRBV6-5 with TRBJ1-1; D is possibly TRBD1 (5 bases). This CDR3 spans 15 amino acids. Trimming left V 0 bases short and J 5 bases short, with 13 bases between. The germline CDR1 and CDR2 sequences are MNHEY and SVGAGI. CDR3 DNA: TGTGCCAGCAGTTACTCGAAGAGGGGTGATACTGAAGCTTTCTTT. Protein product: CASSYSKRGDTEAFF.

This clone has just a few counts. The V gene is TRBV10-3, the J gene TRBJ2-3; the D gene is possibly TRBD1 (6 bases). Germline V gene data show CDR1 as ENHRY and CDR2 as SYGVKD. The length of the CDR3 is 15 residues. Trimming removed 5 bases from V and 6 bases from J, with 18 bases in between. CDR3 amino acids: CAISSGAEAVDTQYF. DNA of the CDR3: TGTGCCATCAGTTCAGGGGCGGAAGCCGTGGATACGCAGTATTTT.

This chain joins TRBV11-2 and TRBJ2-5; TRBD2 might be the D (7 bases). Germline V gene sequence: CDR1 SGHAT, CDR2 FQNNGV. V lost 8 bases to trimming and J lost 1 base, with 11 bases between them. The CDR3 runs to 13 residues. CDR3 loop: CASLGGLQETQYF. The CDR3 coding sequence is TGTGCCAGCCTGGGGGGGCTCCAAGAGACCCAGTACTTC.

V and J are TRBV5-1 and TRBJ2-1; D is possibly TRBD1 (5 bases). The germline V gene encodes CDR1 SGHRS and CDR2 YFSETQ. This CDR3 is 12 amino acids long. V was trimmed by 5 bases and J by 4 bases, leaving 7 bases between them. CDR3 coding DNA: TGCGCCAGCAGGGACATGTACAATGAGCAGTTCTTC. Translated: CASRDMYNEQFF.

V and J are TRBV27 and TRBJ1-2; 11 bases map to TRBD1. V lost 4 bases to trimming and J lost 8 bases; unmatched junction nucleotides: 6. Germline V lookup: CDR1 MNHEY, CDR2 SMNVEV (reference sequence). This CDR3 has 14 residues. The CDR3 here is CASSSGQGAQGYTF. DNA of the CDR3: TGTGCCAGCAGTTCCGGACAGGGGGCACAGGGCTACACCTTC.

The chain joins TRBV19 to TRBJ2-1; D is ambiguous. The CDR3 extends over 13 amino acids. The germline gives CDR1 LNHDA, CDR2 SQIVND (reference sequence). V was shortened by 8 bases and J by 0 bases, with 8 bases between the two germline ends. The CDR3 DNA reads as TGTGCCAGTGGGCTGGCCTCCTACAATGAGCAGTTCTTC. It specifies CASGLASYNEQFF.

The chain links TRBV6-1 to TRBJ2-7; D may be TRBD2 (6 bases). Germline values: CDR1 MNHNS, CDR2 SASEGT. The V end was cut by 7 bases, the J end by 6 bases, with 19 bases between. The CDR3 runs 14 residues. The CDR3 DNA follows: TGTGCCAGCATCGTTGGGGGAGGACTTCGCGAGCAGTACTTC. Translating gives CASIVGGGLREQYF.

This chain links TRBV6-5 with TRBJ1-1; no clear D gene. Trimming pared 8 bases from V and 5 bases from J, leaving 9 bases between. The CDR3 sequence is 11 residues long. The germline CDR1 and CDR2 sequences are MNHEY and SVGAGI. The CDR3 coding sequence is TGTGCCAGCGGAGGGTGGACTGAAGCTTTCTTT. This codes for CASGGWTEAFF.

The chain uses TRBV20-1 and TRBJ2-7; unclear D gene. V gave up 8 bases and J gave up 6 bases, with 14 bases separating them. This CDR3 has 11 amino acids. CDR1 is DFQATT and CDR2 is SNEGSKA in the germline V gene (reference sequence). This chain's CDR3 is CSTKRVGEQYF. The CDR3 region has the DNA TGCAGTACAAAAAGGGTTGGCGAGCAGTACTTC.

The rearrangement joins TRBV5-5 to TRBJ1-1; D remains ambiguous. The germline V gene has CDR1 SGHKS and CDR2 YYEKEE (reference sequence). The CDR3 has 15 residues. V was clipped by 0 bases and J by 0 bases, with 9 bases between them. The CDR3 region is CASSLEHALNTEAFF. In nucleotides, the CDR3 is TGTGCCAGCAGCTTGGAACACGCGCTGAACACTGAAGCTTTCTTT.

V usage is TRBV7-9 and J usage is TRBJ2-1, with 9 positions matching TRBD2. CDR1 is SEHNR and CDR2 is FQNEAQ in the germline V gene (reference sequence). This CDR3 has 16 amino acids. Trimming took 3 bases from V and 2 from J; bases not matched to a gene: 5. CDR3 DNA sequence: TGTGCCAGCAGCTTTCCCCAGCGGGAGGCCTACAATGAGCAGTTCTTC. This gives the protein CASSFPQREAYNEQFF.

V gene TRBV5-1 combines with J gene TRBJ2-1, with TRBD2 matching over 15 bases. The CDR3 extends over 16 amino acids. V lost 4 bases and J lost 6; bases outside the gene matches: 5. The germline CDR1 and CDR2 sequences are SGHRS and YFSETQ. The DNA of the CDR3 is TGCGCCAGCAGCCCTAGGACTAGCGGGAGGGCCAATGAGCAGTTCTTC. This gives the protein CASSPRTSGRANEQFF.

V usage is TRBV28 and J usage is TRBJ1-5; D gene unclear. Trimming removed 3 bases at V and 9 bases at J, with 9 bases between. CDR1 and CDR2 from the germline V gene are MDHEN and SYDVKM. The CDR3 sequence is 12 residues long. The CDR3 bases are TGTGCCAGCAGTTTGGTGGGTGGGCCCCAGCATTTT. It is translated as CASSLVGGPQHF.

The table lists this clone with a few counts. The chain couples TRBV5-1 to TRBJ1-1; possibly TRBD1 for D (5 bases). The germline V gene has CDR1 SGHRS and CDR2 YFSETQ. This CDR3 region has 15 residues. With 4 bases removed from V and 3 bases from J, the gap between germline ends came to 16 bases. The CDR3 sequence is CASSPWGPAYTEAFF. The CDR3 DNA reads TGCGCCAGCAGCCCCTGGGGCCCGGCCTACACTGAAGCTTTCTTT.